The 28 T cell receptor beta chains listed next were all sequenced from one sample in a study of shared clonotypes between healthy human individuals. Using immunoSEQ multiplex PCR, the repertoire was profiled, and TCRdb retains in-frame clones only, with some absent. The table includes 2 million to 3 million clones, about 92% detected once. The source material was naive CD4+ T cells sorted from blood. Indicated subset: CD45RA+ positively selected. Receptors originate from a man between 18 and 35 years old in good health.

The V call is TRBV2, the J call TRBJ1-1; D unclear. V was trimmed by 3 bases and J by 4 bases, leaving 3 bases between them. CDR3 length equals 11 residues. In germline, CDR1 is SNHLY, CDR2 FYNNEI. The CDR3 DNA follows: TGTGCCAGCAGTGACATCACTGAAGCTTTCTTT. Protein sequence: CASSDITEAFF.

Comments on this clone: This sample also contains other DNA sequences that code for the same CDR3. The chain has TRBV4-3 and TRBJ1-4, with a tentative D call TRBD1 (5 bases). Trimming removed 0 bases from V and 5 bases from J, with 10 bases in between. The CDR3 loop spans 15 amino acids. CDR1 and CDR2 (germline): LGHNA, YSLEER. CDR3 bases: TGCGCCAGCAGCCAAGAGGGGCAGAAGAATGAAAAACTGTTTTTT. Its translation is CASSQEGQKNEKLFF.

The chain employs TRBV10-1 and TRBJ2-7; 7 bases align to TRBD2. This CDR3 is built from 15 residues. V shed 2 bases, J shed 6 bases, and the junction held 10 bases outside the gene matches. Looked up from germline, CDR1 is WNHNN and CDR2 is SYGVQD (reference sequence). The CDR3 loop reads CASSEARGGISEQYF. CDR3 in DNA: TGCGCCAGCAGTGAGGCGCGGGGAGGGATAAGCGAGCAGTACTTC.

The rearrangement uses TRBV7-2 and TRBJ2-3, with TRBD2 matching over 10 bases. J gave up 6 bases and V 3 bases, and 12 bases lay outside the gene matches. Germline assignment: CDR1 SGHTA and CDR2 FQGNSA. The CDR3 extends over 17 amino acids. CDR3 sequence (DNA): TGTGCCAGCAGCTTGGCCTCTAGCGGGAGCCGGTCCGATACGCAGTATTTT. Protein sequence: CASSLASSGSRSDTQYF.

The V gene is TRBV25-1, the J gene TRBJ2-7; 7 bases agree with TRBD1. The germline gives CDR1 MGHDK, CDR2 SYGVNS. J was trimmed by 2 bases and V by 4 bases; bases with no gene match: 5. The CDR3 contains 14 residues. The CDR3 bases are TGTGCCAGCAGTGCTACAGGGGCCGCCTACGAGCAGTACTTC. Amino acids: CASSATGAAYEQYF.

The rearrangement uses TRBV11-2 and TRBJ2-7; D unclear. The length of the CDR3 is 12 residues. The V end lost 0 bases, the J end lost 4 bases, and 4 bases lay between the germline ends. CDR1 is SGHAT and CDR2 is FQNNGV in the germline V gene. The CDR3 coding sequence is TGTGCCAGCAGCTTAGAAGAATACGAGCAGTACTTC. Translation: CASSLEEYEQYF.

The CDR3 is CASSSAARHQETQYF. The CDR3 DNA follows: TGTGCCAGCAGCTCGGCGGCTAGGCACCAAGAGACCCAGTACTTC. The chain is built from TRBV7-2 and TRBJ2-5, with D unresolved. The length of the CDR3 is 15 residues. The germline V and J ends were trimmed by 4 bases and 0 bases, with 12 bases remaining between them. The germline gives CDR1 SGHTA, CDR2 FQGNSA.

The V gene is TRBV7-2, the J gene TRBJ1-1; D is uncertain. CDR3 length: 15 amino acids. Trimming pared 0 bases from V and 4 bases from J, leaving 12 bases between. Germline V CDR1 and CDR2: SGHTA, FQGNSA. The DNA for the CDR3 is TGTGCCAGCAGCTTAGCTGGGTCGATGAGCACTGAAGCTTTCTTT. Protein product: CASSLAGSMSTEAFF.

A note on this clone: At the DNA level, this CDR3 is encoded by other sequences in the same sample as well. The CDR3 protein is CASSAGTSQETQYF. As DNA, the CDR3 is TGTGCCAGCAGCGCAGGGACTAGCCAAGAGACCCAGTACTTC. V usage is TRBV9 and J usage is TRBJ2-5; 8 nucleotides agree with TRBD2. Trimming took 3 bases from V and 1 from J; bases not matched to a gene: 2. Germline V CDR1 and CDR2: SGDLS, YYNGEE. This CDR3 spans 14 amino acids.

The J gene is TRBJ2-7, the V gene TRBV9; maybe TRBD1 (6 bases). Trimming stripped 0 bases from V and 6 bases from J, with 13 bases between. Germline assignment: CDR1 SGDLS and CDR2 YYNGEE. CDR3 size: 14 residues. The CDR3 here is CASSVDRADGEQYF. The DNA of the CDR3 is TGTGCCAGCAGCGTAGACAGGGCAGACGGCGAGCAGTACTTC.

Note on this clone: At the DNA level, this CDR3 is encoded by other sequences in the same sample as well. The J gene is TRBJ1-4, the V gene TRBV7-9; tentative D call: TRBD1 (5 bases). The CDR3 totals 15 residues. Germline loops: CDR1 SEHNR, CDR2 FQNEAQ (reference sequence). The V and J ends lost 3 bases and 0 bases respectively, with 8 bases between them. The CDR3 reads CASSFGGATNEKLFF. The CDR3 bases are TGTGCCAGCAGCTTTGGGGGAGCAACTAATGAAAAACTGTTTTTT.

The rearrangement links TRBV4-2 to TRBJ2-7, with D uncertain. V lost 0 bases to trimming and J lost 3 bases, with 9 bases between them. In germline, CDR1 is LGHNA, CDR2 YNFKEQ. This CDR3 is 14 amino acids long. CDR3 in amino acids: CASSQDPTSYEQYF. The CDR3, as DNA: TGTGCCAGCAGCCAAGATCCCACGAGCTACGAGCAGTACTTC.

Concerning this clone: This same CDR3 is encoded by further DNA sequences in the sample. The chain uses TRBV7-9 and TRBJ2-3, with TRBD1 matching 9 bases. The CDR3 is 15 residues long. Germline CDR1 SEHNR, CDR2 FQNEAQ (reference sequence). V lost 5 bases and J lost 2; bases outside the gene matches: 5. The CDR3 DNA reads as TGTGCCAGCAGCACCGGGACAGGGAACACAGATACGCAGTATTTT. As protein: CASSTGTGNTDTQYF.

CDR3 sequence reads: CASVKGISSVEQYF. CDR3 in DNA: TGTGCCAGCGTGAAGGGGATTTCGTCGGTCGAGCAGTACTTC. The chain uses TRBV5-6 and TRBJ2-7; possibly TRBD1 for D (5 bases). The CDR3 covers 14 residues. The germline gives CDR1 SGHDT, CDR2 YYEEEE. V lost 7 bases to trimming and J lost 6 bases, with 20 bases between them.

The chain employs TRBV19 and TRBJ2-1; unclear D gene. V was shortened by 0 bases and J by 9 bases, with 9 bases between the two germline ends. The germline V gene encodes CDR1 LNHDA and CDR2 SQIVND (reference sequence). The CDR3 extends over 13 amino acids. DNA of the CDR3: TGTGCCAGTAGTATAGATTTTATGGGTGAGCAGTTCTTC. It encodes CASSIDFMGEQFF.

As for this clone: The same CDR3 can be traced to other DNA sequences in this sample. This chain uses TRBV10-3 with TRBJ2-2; unclear D gene. The CDR3 runs 13 residues. The V and J ends lost 0 bases and 3 bases respectively, with 2 bases between them. CDR1 is ENHRY and CDR2 is SYGVKD in the germline V gene. The CDR3 spells CAISESYTGELFF. CDR3 sequence (DNA): TGTGCCATCAGTGAGTCGTACACCGGGGAGCTGTTTTTT.

This chain links TRBV5-1 with TRBJ2-7; D is possibly TRBD1 (6 bases). Germline V gene data show CDR1 as SGHRS and CDR2 as YFSETQ. V lost 4 bases and J lost 2, with 13 bases in between. CDR3 length: 14 amino acids. Written as DNA, the CDR3 is TGCGCCAGCAGCGCGGAAACAGGGACCTACGAGCAGTACTTC. Protein sequence: CASSAETGTYEQYF.

The rearrangement joins TRBV7-9 to TRBJ1-6, with a possible D match to TRBD1 (6 bases). CDR3 length equals 16 residues. Trimming took off 4 bases at V and 10 bases at J, with 20 bases between the two ends. Germline CDR1 reads SEHNR; CDR2 reads FQNEAQ (reference sequence). The CDR3 sequence: CASSSPSRGKSSPLHF. CDR3 bases: TGTGCCAGCAGCTCGCCCTCCAGGGGCAAGAGCTCACCCCTCCACTTT.

V gene TRBV6-1 combines with J gene TRBJ2-2; TRBD1 matches 7 bases. The CDR3 is 16 residues long. The V gene end was trimmed by 4 bases and the J gene end by 5 bases; junction bases not matched to a gene: 10. Germline CDR1 MNHNS, CDR2 SASEGT. The CDR3 protein is CASSVDRVLGTGELFF. CDR3 coding DNA: TGTGCCAGCAGTGTCGACAGGGTGTTGGGGACCGGGGAGCTGTTTTTT.

This clone was seen a single time. This sequence joins TRBV15 and TRBJ2-3, with 9 bases aligning to TRBD2. V gave up 0 bases and J gave up 0 bases; unmatched junction bases: 4. The CDR3 extends over 17 amino acids. Per germline, CDR1 LNHNV and CDR2 YYDKDF (reference sequence). The CDR3 protein is CATSRDRTSGSTDTQYF. CDR3 nucleotides: TGTGCCACCAGCAGAGATCGAACTAGCGGGAGCACAGATACGCAGTATTTT.

Of note for this clone: The sample holds other DNA sequences that translate to the same CDR3. The V gene is TRBV5-1, the J gene TRBJ1-5; D possibly corresponds to TRBD1 (5 bases). The germline V and J ends were trimmed by 0 bases and 2 bases, with 9 bases remaining between them. In germline, CDR1 is SGHRS, CDR2 YFSETQ. The CDR3 is 15 residues long. This CDR3 is CASSLEGGGNQPQHF. The CDR3 region has the DNA TGCGCCAGCAGCTTGGAGGGAGGGGGCAATCAGCCCCAGCATTTT.

Worth noting for this clone: The same CDR3 can be traced to other DNA sequences in this sample. This chain links TRBV5-1 with TRBJ2-2; D is uncertain. Trimming shortened V by 0 bases and J by 5 bases, and 11 bases separated the two germline ends. In germline, CDR1 is SGHRS, CDR2 YFSETQ. The CDR3 is 15 residues long. CDR3 sequence: CASSLDVTGTGELFF. The CDR3, as DNA: TGCGCCAGCAGCTTGGACGTCACGGGTACCGGGGAGCTGTTTTTT.

The chain has TRBV28 and TRBJ1-4; the match to TRBD1 covers 9 bases. The CDR3 runs to 17 residues. Trimming removed 5 bases from V and 3 bases from J; junction bases left unmatched: 10. Per the germline V gene, CDR1 is MDHEN and CDR2 is SYDVKM. The CDR3 sequence: CASSLPGQGSPNEKLFF. The DNA for the CDR3 is TGTGCCAGCAGTCTACCGGGACAGGGATCTCCTAATGAAAAACTGTTTTTT. The whole variable domain, filled in from reference TRBV28 and TRBJ1-4, reads DVKVTQSSRYLVKRTGEKVFLECVQDMDHENMFWYRQDPGLGLRLIYFSYDVKMKEKGDIPEGYSVSREKKERFSLILESASTNQTSMYLCASSLPGQGSPNEKLFFGSGTQLSVL.

CDR3 coding DNA: TGTGCCAGCAGTCCTCCAGGGACTAGATCAGATACGCAGTATTTT. This encodes CASSPPGTRSDTQYF. The rearrangement links TRBV28 to TRBJ2-3, with 8 bases identical to TRBD2. Germline-derived CDR1 and CDR2 are MDHEN and SYDVKM. This CDR3 comprises 15 residues. V lost 5 bases and J lost 4; bases outside the gene matches: 8.

V usage is TRBV7-2 and J usage is TRBJ1-6; TRBD1 matches at 7 bases. CDR1 is SGHTA, CDR2 FQGNSA, per germline. This CDR3 is built from 14 residues. V dropped 0 bases and J dropped 9; count of bases not matched to a gene: 2. The CDR3 DNA is TGTGCCAGCAGCTTAGCCAGGGGGATTTCACCCCTCCACTTT. Translated: CASSLARGISPLHF.

This clone showed up just once. The chain links TRBV20-1 to TRBJ1-5; 9 nucleotides line up with TRBD1. CDR3 length: 11 residues. CDR1 is DFQATT, CDR2 SNEGSKA, per germline (reference sequence). Trimming took 6 bases from V and 10 from J; bases not matched to a gene: 4. The CDR3 nucleotides are TGCAGTGCACAGGGGGCCCAACCCCAGCATTTT. This gives the protein CSAQGAQPQHF.

The chain recombines TRBV2 with TRBJ2-1; 7 bases fit TRBD1. The CDR3 loop spans 16 amino acids. The germline V gene has CDR1 SNHLY and CDR2 FYNNEI. V lost 0 bases, J lost 5 bases, and 7 bases stayed unmatched. In nucleotides, the CDR3 is TGTGCCAGCAGTGAAGCGTTCCGGGACAGCAACAATGAGCAGTTCTTC. Translated, it gives CASSEAFRDSNNEQFF.

The chain's CDR3 is CASSRFGGGETQYF. For the CDR3, the DNA is TGTGCCAGCAGTAGGTTCGGGGGAGGTGAGACCCAGTACTTC. The genes are TRBV25-1 and TRBJ2-5; D perhaps matches TRBD2 (6 bases). Deletions cut 5 bases from V and 5 bases from J, with 15 bases between. The CDR3 length is 14 residues. In germline, CDR1 is MGHDK, CDR2 SYGVNS. The variable domain in full, completed from reference TRBV25-1 and TRBJ2-5, reads EADIYQTPRYLVIGTGKKITLECSQTMGHDKMYWYQQDPGMELHLIHYSYGVNSTEKGDLSSESTVSRIRTEHFPLTLESARPSHTSQYLCASSRFGGGETQYFGPGTRLLVL.